The 8 T cell receptor beta chains given below trace back to one sample, sequenced in a study of shared T cell receptors in the human thymus. Produced via immunoSEQ multiplex PCR; TCRdb's table is partial and in-frame only. The table records 700,000 or so clones, approximately 85% of them present only once. Separately, the same data were catalogued under a study of human thymus T cells.

Sequenced sample: thymocytes. These receptors came from a girl in the first two years of life with a congenital heart defect.

This rearrangement joins TRBV7-9 to TRBJ2-3; D is perhaps TRBD2 (5 bases). V lost 1 base, J lost 1 base, and 12 bases lay in between. This CDR3 has 16 residues. Germline V CDR1 and CDR2: SEHNR, FQNEAQ (reference sequence). CDR3 DNA: TGTGCCAGCAGCTTAGTAGGCAGGCGGGGCACAGATACGCAGTATTTT. Amino acid sequence: CASSLVGRRGTDTQYF.

The chain is built from TRBV27 and TRBJ1-2; 7 nucleotides align to TRBD1. CDR1 MNHEY and CDR2 SMNVEV come from the germline V gene (reference sequence). This CDR3 region has 17 residues. Trimming at V came to 3 bases and at J to 6 bases, leaving 16 bases not matched to a gene. The CDR3 reads CASSLGRQGFFRNGYTF. In DNA form, the CDR3 reads TGTGCCAGCAGTTTGGGCCGACAGGGATTTTTTAGGAATGGCTACACCTTC.

The CDR3 bases are TGTGCCAGCAGCCCCACCCGGGACAGGAATGGCTACACCTTC. Its translation is CASSPTRDRNGYTF. The V gene is TRBV28, the J gene TRBJ1-2; 8 bases are a match to TRBD1. The CDR3 runs 14 residues. J lost 6 bases, V lost 6 bases, and 9 bases had no gene match. CDR1 and CDR2 (germline): MDHEN, SYDVKM.

The chain uses TRBV2 and TRBJ2-1; TRBD2 is a possible D gene (5 bases). Trimming stripped 2 bases from V and 1 base from J, with 12 bases between. Germline CDR1 SNHLY, CDR2 FYNNEI. The CDR3 has 16 amino acids. The CDR3 here is CASSERGAGSYNEQFF. For the CDR3, the DNA is TGTGCCAGCAGTGAACGGGGTGCGGGTTCCTACAATGAGCAGTTCTTC.

The genes are TRBV28 and TRBJ2-2; TRBD1 matches 7 bases. From germline, CDR1 is MDHEN and CDR2 SYDVKM. V shed 6 bases and J 13 bases; nucleotides not matched to a gene: 8. The CDR3 runs 12 residues. CDR3 sequence: CASSLRDRGLFF. In nucleotides, the CDR3 is TGTGCCAGCAGCCTCCGGGACAGAGGGCTGTTTTTT.

Comments on this clone: At one boundary the junction diverges from the germline segment, which might be a read error. The sample carries other DNA sequences with the same CDR3. The CDR3 is CASSIDRGYEQYF. CDR3 sequence (DNA): TGTGCCAGTAGTATAGACAGGGGCTACGAACAGTACTTC. This sequence joins TRBV19 and TRBJ2-7; maybe TRBD1 (6 bases). Germline loops: CDR1 LNHDA, CDR2 SQIVND (reference sequence). This CDR3 is built from 13 residues.

This clone was seen just once. The rearrangement joins TRBV19 to TRBJ2-1; the match to TRBD2 covers 8 bases. CDR1 LNHDA and CDR2 SQIVND come from the germline V gene (reference sequence). This CDR3 has 14 residues. Trimming cost V 3 bases and J 7 bases; bases outside gene matches: 5. The CDR3 coding sequence is TGTGCCAGTAGTATTTTCGGGGGGGGGAATGAGCAGTTCTTC. It yields the protein CASSIFGGGNEQFF.

The rearrangement uses TRBV6-5 and TRBJ2-7; no clear D gene. Germline CDR1 MNHEY, CDR2 SVGAGI. V dropped 9 bases and J dropped 0 bases, with 15 bases sitting between them. There are 14 residues in the CDR3. CDR3 nucleotides: TGTGCCAGTCAAAAGTATCTCTACTCCTACGAGCAGTACTTC. As protein: CASQKYLYSYEQYF.